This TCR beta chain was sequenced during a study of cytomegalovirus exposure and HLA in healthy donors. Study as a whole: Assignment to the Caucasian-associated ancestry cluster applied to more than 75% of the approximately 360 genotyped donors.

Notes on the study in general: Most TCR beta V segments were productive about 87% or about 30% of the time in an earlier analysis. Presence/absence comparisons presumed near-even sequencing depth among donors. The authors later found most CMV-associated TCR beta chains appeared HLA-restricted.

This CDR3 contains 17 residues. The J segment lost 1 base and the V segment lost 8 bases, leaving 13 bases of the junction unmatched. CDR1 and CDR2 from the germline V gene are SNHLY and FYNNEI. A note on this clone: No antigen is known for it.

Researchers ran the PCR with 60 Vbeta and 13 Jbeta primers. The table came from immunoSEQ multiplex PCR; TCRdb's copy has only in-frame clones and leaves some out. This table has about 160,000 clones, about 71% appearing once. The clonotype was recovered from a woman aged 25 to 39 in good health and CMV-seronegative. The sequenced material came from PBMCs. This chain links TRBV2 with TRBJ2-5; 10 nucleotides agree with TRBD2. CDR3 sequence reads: CASSRRRASGGQETQYF. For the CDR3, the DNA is TGTGCCAGCTCCCGGAGAAGGGCTAGCGGGGGCCAAGAGACCCAGTACTTC.